The rows below give T cell receptor beta chains drawn from one sample of a study of shared clonotypes between healthy human individuals. The table came from immunoSEQ multiplex PCR; TCRdb's copy has only in-frame clones and leaves some out. Of 100,000 or so clones listed, less than 50% are singletons. Input material: PBMCs. The receptors were sampled from a woman aged 40 to 55 in good health. Some clones in this sample may be carry-over from other donors' samples. Each CDR3 is given with its conserved first and last residue. D genes are given only for firm matches. Clone size appears in some rows only: once, few, many, or a class for an expanded clone.

d_gene	v_gene	abundance	len	j_gene	CDR3aa	CDR3nt
NA	TRBV28	many	14	TRBJ2-1	CASKVTGGFNEQFF	TGTGCCAGCAAGGTTACGGGGGGCTTCAATGAGCAGTTCTTC
NA	TRBV30	NA	12	TRBJ2-7	CAWRDYQYEQYF	TGTGCCTGGAGGGACTATCAATACGAGCAGTACTTC
NA	TRBV30	NA	12	TRBJ2-7	CAWNGGAYEQYF	TGTGCCTGGAACGGCGGAGCCTACGAGCAGTACTTC
NA	TRBV30	medium-sized	13	TRBJ1-3	CACHRGSGNTIYF	TGTGCCTGCCACCGCGGTTCTGGAAACACCATATATTTT
NA	TRBV4-1	NA	15	TRBJ1-5	CASSQDSGANRPQHF	TGCGCCAGCAGCCAAGACTCAGGGGCTAATCGGCCCCAGCATTTT
TRBD2	TRBV10-3	NA	12	TRBJ2-7	CATSGRADEQYF	TGTGCCACAAGCGGGAGGGCCGACGAGCAGTACTTC
NA	TRBV30	NA	15	TRBJ2-7	CAWSQGQRRLYEQYF	TGTGCCTGGAGCCAAGGACAGCGCCGGTTATACGAGCAGTACTTC
TRBD2	TRBV7-9	NA	17	TRBJ2-7	CASSSISAGDYSYEQYF	TGTGCCAGCAGCTCGATATCAGCGGGGGACTATTCCTACGAGCAGTACTTC
NA	TRBV2	NA	14	TRBJ1-6	CASSSLGTLSPLHF	TGTGCCAGCAGCTCCTTGGGTACCTTGTCACCCCTCCACTTT
NA	TRBV5-4	NA	18	TRBJ2-5	CASSLGGGGRRPSETQYF	TGTGCCAGCAGCTTGGGGGGGGGCGGTAGGCGGCCTTCCGAGACCCAGTACTTC
TRBD2	TRBV10-1	NA	18	TRBJ2-2	CASSESASGRALAGELFF	TGCGCCAGCAGTGAGTCGGCTAGCGGGAGGGCCCTGGCCGGGGAGCTGTTTTTT
NA	TRBV6-1	once	13	TRBJ1-2	CASRITGLYGYTF	TGTGCCAGCAGGATAACAGGCCTCTATGGCTACACCTTC
NA	TRBV4-1	NA	12	TRBJ1-2	CASSQGADGYTF	TGCGCCAGCAGTCAAGGTGCAGATGGCTACACCTTC
NA	TRBV4-2	few	13	TRBJ1-1	CASSEREGTEAFF	TGTGCCAGCAGCGAGAGGGAGGGCACTGAAGCTTTCTTT
NA	TRBV28	NA	16	TRBJ2-5	CATLPPPELLQETQYF	TGTGCCACCCTCCCCCCGCCCGAGCTCCTCCAAGAGACCCAGTACTTC
TRBD1	TRBV5-4	NA	15	TRBJ1-2	CASSLGQGTNYGYTF	TGTGCCAGCAGCTTGGGACAGGGCACTAACTATGGCTACACCTTC
TRBD1	TRBV27	once	15	TRBJ1-3	CASSFGQGGGNTIYF	TGTGCCAGCAGTTTTGGACAGGGCGGTGGAAACACCATATATTTT
TRBD1	TRBV5-1	few	14	TRBJ2-7	CASATGTGVPEQYF	TGCGCCAGTGCAACCGGGACAGGGGTTCCCGAGCAGTACTTC
TRBD1	TRBV30	many	14	TRBJ2-5	CAWSGTGGGETQYF	TGTGCCTGGAGTGGGACAGGCGGCGGAGAGACCCAGTACTTC
NA	TRBV14	many	11	TRBJ2-7	CASSQFYEQYF	TGTGCCAGCTCCCAGTTCTACGAGCAGTACTTC
NA	TRBV7-3	NA	14	TRBJ2-3	CASSLDALADTQYF	TGTGCCAGCAGCTTAGATGCTCTGGCCGATACGCAGTATTTT
NA	TRBV21-1	few	17	TRBJ2-7	CASSKKNRNRDAYEQYF	TGTGCCAGCAGCAAAAAAAACCGGAACCGGGACGCCTACGAGCAGTACTTC
NA	TRBV28	many	13	TRBJ1-5	CASRGVGGRPQHF	TGTGCCAGCAGGGGGGTCGGGGGCAGGCCCCAGCATTTT
NA	TRBV7-9	many	13	TRBJ1-5	CASSSGDIGPQHF	TGTGCCAGCAGCTCAGGAGACATCGGGCCCCAGCATTTT
NA	TRBV2	NA	14	TRBJ2-4	CASSERTPGNIQYF	TGTGCCAGCAGTGAAAGGACCCCAGGAAACATTCAGTACTTC
NA	TRBV11-1	NA	12	TRBJ2-1	CASSLSYNEQFF	TGTGCCAGCAGCTTATCTTACAATGAGCAGTTCTTC
NA	TRBV5-1	NA	16	TRBJ2-7	CASSSETGDYSYEQYF	TGCGCCAGCAGCTCCGAGACAGGGGACTACTCCTACGAGCAGTACTTC
NA	TRBV7-2	many	11	TRBJ2-5	CASRVAETQYF	TGTGCCAGCCGGGTAGCAGAGACCCAGTACTTC
TRBD1	TRBV29-1	few	14	TRBJ2-1	CSAGTGTGYNEQFF	TGCAGCGCCGGGACAGGGACTGGCTACAATGAGCAGTTCTTC
TRBD2	TRBV4-3	NA	18	TRBJ2-3	CASSQTLAGFGGTDTQYF	TGCGCCAGCAGCCAGACCCTAGCGGGGTTCGGGGGCACAGATACGCAGTATTTT
TRBD2	TRBV13	few	17	TRBJ2-1	CASSLEVLAGGSSEQFF	TGTGCCAGCAGCTTAGAGGTGCTAGCGGGAGGGTCGAGTGAGCAGTTCTTC
NA	TRBV25-1	NA	15	TRBJ2-2	CASSESQMGRGELFF	TGTGCCAGCAGTGAATCCCAGATGGGCAGGGGAGAGCTGTTTTTT
NA	TRBV29-1	many	12	TRBJ1-1	CSVERLNTEAFF	TGCAGCGTTGAACGGCTGAACACTGAAGCTTTCTTT
NA	TRBV18	NA	12	TRBJ2-7	CASSLRTNEQYF	TGTGCCAGCTCACTCCGGACGAACGAGCAGTACTTC
NA	TRBV5-6	few	15	TRBJ2-7	CASSLVEASSYEQYF	TGTGCCAGCAGCTTGGTGGAGGCTAGCTCCTACGAGCAGTACTTC
NA	TRBV30	NA	13	TRBJ2-2	CAWSYQAGGELFF	TGTGCCTGGAGTTATCAGGCGGGCGGGGAGCTGTTTTTT
TRBD2	TRBV6-1	few	14	TRBJ2-7	CASKVGGGSYEQYF	TGTGCCAGCAAGGTCGGCGGCGGGAGCTACGAGCAGTACTTC
TRBD2	TRBV19	NA	15	TRBJ2-1	CASSIRLAFYNEQFF	TGTGCCAGTAGTATCCGACTAGCGTTCTACAATGAGCAGTTCTTC
NA	TRBV19	few	11	TRBJ2-1	CASSAYNEQFF	TGTGCCAGTTCAGCTTACAATGAGCAGTTCTTC
NA	TRBV5-1	many	14	TRBJ2-3	CASSSKDSADTQYF	TGCGCCAGCAGCAGTAAGGACTCCGCAGATACGCAGTATTTT
NA	TRBV6-6	NA	13	TRBJ2-5	CASSLIILETQYF	TGTGCCAGCAGCCTCATTATCCTAGAGACCCAGTACTTC
NA	TRBV29-1	many	11	TRBJ2-5	CSVGEQETQYF	TGCAGCGTGGGGGAACAAGAGACCCAGTACTTC
NA	TRBV30	NA	13	TRBJ1-4	CAWSPTNPGKLFF	TGTGCCTGGAGCCCAACGAACCCCGGGAAACTGTTTTTT
TRBD2	TRBV11-2	many	15	TRBJ2-1	CASSLRTSGSNEQFF	TGTGCCAGCAGCTTACGGACTAGCGGGAGCAATGAGCAGTTCTTC
TRBD1	TRBV5-1	NA	14	TRBJ1-4	CASSLGQGTQKLFF	TGCGCCAGCAGCCTGGGACAGGGCACCCAAAAACTGTTTTTT
TRBD1	TRBV30	NA	13	TRBJ2-3	CASTTGTGNTQYF	TGTGCCAGCACCACCGGGACAGGGAATACGCAGTATTTT
NA	TRBV6-1	NA	11	TRBJ2-5	CASRLQETQYF	TGTGCCAGCAGACTCCAAGAGACCCAGTACTTC
NA	TRBV29-1	once	13	TRBJ2-7	CSVVQRSSYEQYF	TGCAGCGTTGTGCAGAGGAGCTCCTACGAGCAGTACTTC
NA	TRBV28	NA	14	TRBJ1-5	CASSFGREAQPQHF	TGTGCCAGCAGTTTCGGTCGGGAGGCCCAGCCCCAGCATTTT
TRBD2	TRBV5-1	NA	13	TRBJ2-7	CASSLSAGDEQYF	TGCGCCAGCAGCTTATCTGCGGGAGACGAGCAGTACTTC
TRBD1	TRBV5-6	NA	17	TRBJ1-1	CASSRLLTGRRETEAFF	TGTGCCAGCAGCCGACTACTGACAGGGAGGAGGGAAACTGAAGCTTTCTTT
NA	TRBV7-2	few	15	TRBJ2-7	CASSLPSGVSYEQYF	TGTGCCAGCAGCTTACCCTCAGGGGTCTCCTACGAGCAGTACTTC
TRBD2	TRBV30	NA	14	TRBJ2-7	CAWSGLAGSYEQYF	TGTGCCTGGAGTGGACTAGCGGGCTCCTACGAGCAGTACTTC